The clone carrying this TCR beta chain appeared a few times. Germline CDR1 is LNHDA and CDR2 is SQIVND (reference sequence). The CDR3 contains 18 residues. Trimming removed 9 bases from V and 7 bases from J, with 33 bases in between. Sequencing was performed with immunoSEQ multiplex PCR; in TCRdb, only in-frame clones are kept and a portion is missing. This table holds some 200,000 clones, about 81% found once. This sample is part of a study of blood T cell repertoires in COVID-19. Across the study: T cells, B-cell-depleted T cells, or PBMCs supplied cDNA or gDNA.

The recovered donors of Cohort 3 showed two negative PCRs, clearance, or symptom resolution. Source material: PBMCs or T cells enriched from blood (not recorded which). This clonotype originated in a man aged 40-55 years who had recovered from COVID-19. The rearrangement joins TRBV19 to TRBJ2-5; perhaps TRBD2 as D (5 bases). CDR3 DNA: TGTGCCAGCCCGATGGACCCCTTGGCGCGGAACTCACGGGGGACCCAGTACTTC. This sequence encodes CASPMDPLARNSRGTQYF. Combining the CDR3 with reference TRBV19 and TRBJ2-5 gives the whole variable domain DGGITQSPKYLFRKEGQNVTLSCEQNLNHDAMYWYRQDPGQGLRLIYYSQIVNDFQKGDIAEGYSVSREKKESFPLTVTSAQKNPTAFYLCASPMDPLARNSRGTQYFGPGTRLLVL.